This TCR beta chain came from a study of cytotoxic CD8 clonotypes in ibrutinib-treated CLL. As for the study in general: The authors obtained response samples at a median of approximately 12 months of treatment, range 6 to 36.

Assay: immunoSEQ multiplex PCR; the TCRdb copy retains only in-frame clones and omits some. This table has tens of thousands of clones, roughly 80% appearing once. CDR3 length equals 14 residues. V was shortened by 2 bases and J by 4 bases, with 11 bases between the two germline ends. Germline assignment: CDR1 MNHEY and CDR2 SVGAGI. Sequences were derived from PBMCs, sampled after 24 months of ibrutinib treatment. The J gene is TRBJ1-1, the V gene TRBV6-5, with D possibly TRBD1 on 5 matching bases. This TCR was recovered from a human donor with chronic lymphocytic leukemia. CDR3 amino acids: CASSYGGTGTEAFF. The CDR3 bases are TGTGCCAGCAGTTACGGGGGGACGGGCACTGAAGCTTTCTTT.